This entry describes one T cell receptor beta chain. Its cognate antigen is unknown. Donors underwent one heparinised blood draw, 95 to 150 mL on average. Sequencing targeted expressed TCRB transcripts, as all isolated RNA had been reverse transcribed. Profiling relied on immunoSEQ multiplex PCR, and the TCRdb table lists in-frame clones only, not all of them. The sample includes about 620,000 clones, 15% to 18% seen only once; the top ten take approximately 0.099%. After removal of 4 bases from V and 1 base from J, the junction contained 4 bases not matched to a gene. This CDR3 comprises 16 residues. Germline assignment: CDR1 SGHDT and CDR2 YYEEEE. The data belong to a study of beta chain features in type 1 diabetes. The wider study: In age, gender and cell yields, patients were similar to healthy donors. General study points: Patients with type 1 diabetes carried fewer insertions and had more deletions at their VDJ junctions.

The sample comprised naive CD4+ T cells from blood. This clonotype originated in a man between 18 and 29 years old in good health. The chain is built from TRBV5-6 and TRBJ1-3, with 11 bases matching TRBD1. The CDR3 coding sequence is TGTGCCAGCAGCCCGGGGACAGGGGGTTCTGGAAACACCATATATTTT. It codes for CASSPGTGGSGNTIYF. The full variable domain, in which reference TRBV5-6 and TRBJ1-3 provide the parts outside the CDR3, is DAGVTQSPTHLIKTRGQQVTLRCSPKSGHDTVSWYQQALGQGPQFIFQYYEEEERQRGNFPDRFSGHQFPNYSSELNVNALLLGDSALYLCASSPGTGGSGNTIYFGEGSWLTVV.